The clone carrying this T cell receptor (beta chain) occurred a few times. Its specificity is unknown. The CDR3 runs 13 residues. Germline V CDR1 and CDR2: SEHNR, FQNEAQ (reference sequence). V was trimmed by 1 base and J by 7 bases, leaving 10 bases between them. Expressed TCRB transcripts were sequenced because the entire RNA isolate underwent reverse transcription. It was found that naive, central memory and regulatory T cell samples averaged around 3.6 million reads. Measured with immunoSEQ multiplex PCR; TCRdb has only the in-frame clones, and not every one. The sample includes about 660,000 clones, about 14% of them seen just once. The sample originates from a study of beta chain features in type 1 diabetes. The collection from each donor was one heparinised blood draw averaging roughly 100 mL. The study, taken as a whole, reports: Patients showed naive, central memory and Treg TCRB repertoires that appeared more similar than those of healthy donors. Here, the possible influence of HLA type (on TCRB rearrangement) remained unresolved. Moderate yet significant TCRB CDR3 shortening was seen in Type 1 diabetes patients in all four CD4+ subsets.

V is TRBV7-9 and J is TRBJ1-2; tentatively, D is TRBD1 (5 bases). The clonotype was recovered from a young man with type 1 diabetes. Sequencing input: naive CD4+ T cells from blood. This CDR3 is CASSLVARAGYTF. Written as DNA, the CDR3 is TGTGCCAGCAGCTTAGTTGCCAGGGCTGGCTACACCTTC.